A selection of T cell receptor beta chains follows, all from one sample in a study of T cell repertoires in cytomegalovirus infection. TCRdb itself ran the reads through MiXCR, one entry per CDR3 protein. The data hold 200,000 to 300,000 distinct CDR3 sequences, with roughly 9% observed a single time. Material for sequencing was PBMCs. The origin of the receptors is a human donor in good health (CMV status not recorded). Some clones in this sample may be carry-over from other donors' samples. Both conserved end residues are part of each CDR3. A D gene is named only where the DNA matches it firmly. Some rows mark clone size as missing; the rest say once, few, many or name a class of expanded clone.

D: NA; J: TRBJ2-3; size: many; V: TRBV7-2; DNA: TGTGCCAGCAGCTTAGGCGCGGTCACGCAGTATTTT; CDR3: CASSLGAVTQYF
D: TRBD2; J: TRBJ2-1; size: NA; V: TRBV12-3/TRBV12-4; DNA: TGTGCCAGCAGGAGAAAGCGGGAGCGTGTCAATGAGCAGTTCTTC; CDR3: CASRRKRERVNEQFF
D: TRBD2; J: TRBJ2-1; size: many; V: TRBV5-6; DNA: TGTGCCAGCAGCTTGGGTACGGGGGGTTCCTACAATGAGCAGTTCTTC; CDR3: CASSLGTGGSYNEQFF
D: NA; J: TRBJ2-5; size: NA; V: TRBV3-1; DNA: TGTGCCAGCAGCCAAGATAAAGGACTGCAAGAGACCCAGTACTTC; CDR3: CASSQDKGLQETQYF
D: TRBD1; J: TRBJ2-7; size: few; V: TRBV20-1; DNA: TGCAGTGCTAGAGATGCCGGACAGGTGACCTACGAGCAGTACTTC; CDR3: CSARDAGQVTYEQYF
D: TRBD1; J: TRBJ1-1; size: few; V: TRBV20-1; DNA: TGCAGTGCACGGGACAGGGGGAAAACTGAAGCTTTCTTT; CDR3: CSARDRGKTEAFF
D: TRBD1; J: TRBJ1-1; size: many; V: TRBV27; DNA: TGTGCCAGCCGGGACAGGGGGCTGAACACTGAAGCTTTCTTT; CDR3: CASRDRGLNTEAFF
D: TRBD1; J: TRBJ2-1; size: many; V: TRBV20-1; DNA: TGCAGTGCTAGAGCGGACAGGGAGGCTGAGCAGTTCTTC; CDR3: CSARADREAEQFF
D: NA; J: TRBJ2-1; size: few; V: TRBV19; DNA: TGTGCCAGTAGTATGGGCAGTAAAGGGCCCAATGAGCAGTTCTTC; CDR3: CASSMGSKGPNEQFF
D: NA; J: TRBJ2-3; size: NA; V: TRBV18; DNA: TGTGCCAGCTCACCTTTAGGTGGGAGCACAGATACGCAGTATTTT; CDR3: CASSPLGGSTDTQYF
D: NA; J: TRBJ2-4; size: few; V: TRBV19; DNA: TGTGCCAGTAGCAAACCACTAGAGGCCAAAAACATTCAGTACTTC; CDR3: CASSKPLEAKNIQYF
D: NA; J: TRBJ1-6; size: many; V: TRBV6-2/TRBV6-3; DNA: TGTGCCAGCAGTTATATAGGAGGCTATAATTCACCCCTCCACTTT; CDR3: CASSYIGGYNSPLHF
D: TRBD1; J: TRBJ1-6; size: NA; V: TRBV3-1; DNA: TGTGCCAGCAGCCCTCGTACGGACAGGGTTAATTCACCCCTCCACTTT; CDR3: CASSPRTDRVNSPLHF
D: TRBD1; J: TRBJ1-1; size: many; V: TRBV12-3/TRBV12-4; DNA: TGTGCCAGCAGTTTTGGGGGGACAGTTATGAACACTGAAGCTTTCTTT; CDR3: CASSFGGTVMNTEAFF
D: TRBD2; J: TRBJ2-1; size: many; V: TRBV11-3; DNA: TGTGCCAGCAGCGACCGGACTAGCGGAGCCTCCTACAATGAGCAGTTCTTC; CDR3: CASSDRTSGASYNEQFF
D: NA; J: TRBJ2-4; size: many; V: TRBV7-2; DNA: TGTGCCAGCAGCCCCCGGACAGAGGGCATTCAGTACTTC; CDR3: CASSPRTEGIQYF
D: NA; J: TRBJ2-6; size: NA; V: TRBV7-2; DNA: TGTGCCAGCAGCCCAGGGTCACCCTCTGGGGCCAACGTCCTGACTTTC; CDR3: CASSPGSPSGANVLTF
D: NA; J: TRBJ1-4; size: many; V: TRBV7-2; DNA: TGTGCCAGCAGCATCCAGGGTTCAGGGAATGAAAAACTGTTTTTT; CDR3: CASSIQGSGNEKLFF
D: NA; J: TRBJ2-1; size: NA; V: TRBV28; DNA: TGTGCCAGCTGTACCACAGATTACAATGAGCAGTTCTTC; CDR3: CASCTTDYNEQFF
D: TRBD1; J: TRBJ2-5; size: NA; V: TRBV5-5; DNA: TGTGCCACCGGGACAGGGGGCGCGCGGATCGAGACCCAGTACTTC; CDR3: CATGTGGARIETQYF
D: NA; J: TRBJ2-4; size: few; V: TRBV7-2; DNA: TGTGCCAGCAGCTTGGACCCGCAGATCACCAAAAACATTCAGTACTTC; CDR3: CASSLDPQITKNIQYF
D: NA; J: TRBJ2-7; size: NA; V: TRBV20-1; DNA: TGCAGTGCTAGAGGGACCGGATCTCCCTACGAGCAGTACTTC; CDR3: CSARGTGSPYEQYF
D: NA; J: TRBJ1-2; size: many; V: TRBV29-1; DNA: TGCAGCGTTGATCCCGTGGGTTATGGCTACACCTTC; CDR3: CSVDPVGYGYTF
D: NA; J: TRBJ1-2; size: many; V: TRBV20-1; DNA: TGCAGTGCTAGAGATGGGGGTTCCCACGTTGGCTACACCTTC; CDR3: CSARDGGSHVGYTF